The 2 T cell receptor beta chains below all came from one sample that was sequenced in a study of T cell clonality in common variable immunodeficiency. Measured with immunoSEQ multiplex PCR; TCRdb has only the in-frame clones, and not every one. The sample counts approximately 34,000 clones, none seen once; the ten largest own 0.8% to 1%. The sequencing sample was made of peripheral blood mononuclear cells. The receptor source for this set is a person between 18 and 75 years old in good health.

Ten or more counts support this clone. With the read ending 3 residues before the CDR3 end, the germline J gene is used to fill in that end. This chain links TRBV5-1 with TRBJ1-1, with D possibly TRBD1 on 6 matching bases. The length of the CDR3 is 14 residues. Germline V gene data show CDR1 as SGHRS and CDR2 as YFSETQ. V was shortened by 4 bases and J by 3 bases, with 13 bases between the two germline ends. This CDR3 reads CASSPAGADTEAFF. The CDR3 DNA, read in part, is TGCGCCAGCAGCCCCGCGGGGGCGGACACTGAA. Looking up the rest from reference TRBV5-1 and TRBJ1-1 gives the full variable domain: KAGVTQTPRYLIKTRGQQVTLSCSPISGHRSVSWYQQTPGQGLQFLFEYFSETQRNKGNFPGRFSGRQFSNSRSEMNVSTLELGDSALYLCASSPAGADTEAFFGQGTRLTVV.

Many counts were recorded for this clone. The sequence runs out 3 residues before the end of the CDR3; the remainder is reconstructed from the germline J gene. The chain uses TRBV7-9 and TRBJ1-2; D is unresolved. Germline CDR1 SEHNR, CDR2 FQNEAQ (reference sequence). With 4 bases removed from V and 2 bases from J, the gap between germline ends came to 8 bases. This CDR3 has 13 residues. The covered CDR3 bases are TGTGCCAGCAGCTCCGGTTTAAACTATGGC. This sequence encodes CASSSGLNYG. The whole CDR3 is CASSSGLNYGYTF.